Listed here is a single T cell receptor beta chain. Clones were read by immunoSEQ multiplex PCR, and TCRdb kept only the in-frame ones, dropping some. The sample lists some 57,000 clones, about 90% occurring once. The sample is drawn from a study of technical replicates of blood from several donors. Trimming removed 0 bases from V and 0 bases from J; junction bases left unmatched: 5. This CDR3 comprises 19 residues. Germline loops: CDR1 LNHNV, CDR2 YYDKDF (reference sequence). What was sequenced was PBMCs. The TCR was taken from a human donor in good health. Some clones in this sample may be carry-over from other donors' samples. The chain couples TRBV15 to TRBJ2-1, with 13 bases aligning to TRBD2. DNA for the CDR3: TGTGCCACCAGCAGAGATCACCGGACTAGCGGGAGCTCCTACAATGAGCAGTTCTTC. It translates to CATSRDHRTSGSSYNEQFF.